The 25 T cell receptor beta chains below come from one sample, sequenced in a study of T cells in Graves' hyperthyroidism and ophthalmopathy. The investigators amplified TCR beta CDR3 regions from RNA transcripts. First-round RT-PCR of the TCR CDR3 relied on the HTBI primer set. TCRdb used MiXCR to reprocess the multiplex PCR reads, holding one entry per CDR3 protein. The sample includes 500,000 to 750,000 distinct CDR3 sequences, roughly 50% of them seen just once. The sequencing sample was made of peripheral blood or thyroid tissue (not recorded which). The receptors were sampled from a woman younger than 30 with Graves' hyperthyroidism.

This clonotype was recorded a few times. V is TRBV29-1 and J is TRBJ2-5; 8 positions agree with TRBD1. With 8 bases clipped from V and 3 bases from J, the junction kept 5 bases outside the gene matches. The V gene's germline CDR1 is SQVTM and CDR2 ANQGSEA. The CDR3 has 12 amino acids. CDR3 loop: CSILTGEETQYF. The CDR3 DNA follows: TGCAGCATCCTGACAGGGGAAGAGACCCAGTACTTC.

This chain's CDR3 is CASSSLGRDEQYF. The CDR3 DNA reads TGTGCCAGCAGCTCCCTGGGGCGGGACGAGCAGTACTTC. The chain has TRBV12-3 or TRBV12-4 and TRBJ2-7, with D perhaps being TRBD1 or TRBD2 (5 bases each). The CDR3 loop spans 13 amino acids. The ends were cut back, 6 bases at V and 5 bases at J, with 14 bases in the middle.

As concerns this clonotype: Because the CDR3 is missing its conserved closing phenylalanine or tryptophan, this is likely a read error. It is unclear where the CDR3 begins or ends on the DNA, so no DNA is shown, and the CDR3 is as TCRdb lists it. The V call is TRBV10-3, the J call TRBJ1-2; the D call in the table, TRBD1, was not verified against the DNA. Germline CDR1 is ENHRY and CDR2 is SYGVKD. The CDR3 region is 13 residues in length, termini included. The CDR3 sequence is CAISEGGKDGCTL.

The chain joins TRBV10-3 to TRBJ1-2; D ambiguous. V was clipped by 3 bases and J by 8 bases, with 7 bases between them. The CDR3 consists of 11 residues. In germline, CDR1 is ENHRY, CDR2 SYGVKD. As DNA, the CDR3 is TGTGCCATCAGTGAATTGTTGGGCTACACCTTC. This sequence encodes CAISELLGYTF.

The rearrangement uses TRBV20-1 and TRBJ2-3; D perhaps matches TRBD2 (6 bases). The CDR3 has 15 residues. CDR1 is DFQATT, CDR2 SNEGSKA, per germline (reference sequence). V lost 6 bases and J 0 bases, leaving 16 bases between the germline ends. The CDR3 nucleotides are TGCAGTGCACCTCCGGGAGTAAGGAGCACAGATACGCAGTATTTT. It is translated as CSAPPGVRSTDTQYF.

This clonotype was counted at least ten times. The V and J genes are TRBV7-9 and TRBJ1-3, with no clear D. CDR1 and CDR2 from the germline V gene are SEHNR and FQNEAQ (reference sequence). V was shortened by 0 bases and J by 4 bases, with 7 bases between the two germline ends. The CDR3 extends over 14 amino acids. Here the CDR3 reads CASSLAGVGNTIYF. For the CDR3, the DNA is TGTGCCAGCAGCTTAGCTGGGGTCGGAAACACCATATATTTT.

The chain couples TRBV9 to TRBJ1-5; 7 nucleotides match TRBD1. Looked up from germline, CDR1 is SGDLS and CDR2 is YYNGEE. Trimming cost V 4 bases and J 2 bases; bases outside gene matches: 15. This CDR3 has 18 amino acids. The CDR3 spells CASSLVAGRDSGNQPQHF. The CDR3 nucleotides are TGTGCCAGCAGCTTGGTGGCCGGGAGGGACAGCGGCAATCAGCCCCAGCATTTT.

This clonotype was seen a handful of times. This chain connects TRBV3-1 to TRBJ1-3, with D hard to call. The V gene lost 0 bases and the J gene lost 0 bases, with 9 bases spanning the gap. Germline-derived CDR1 and CDR2 are LGHDT and YNNKEL (reference sequence). The CDR3 totals 16 residues. The CDR3 DNA reads as TGTGCCAGCAGCCAAGAGGGGAGCCTCTCTGGAAACACCATATATTTT. This codes for CASSQEGSLSGNTIYF.

The chain has TRBV2 and TRBJ2-4; D not certain. V was pared by 0 bases and J by 0 bases, with 9 bases between. CDR1 SNHLY and CDR2 FYNNEI come from the germline V gene. This CDR3 is built from 16 residues. Here the CDR3 reads CASSEAPDGAKNIQYF. CDR3 coding DNA: TGTGCCAGCAGTGAAGCACCGGATGGAGCCAAAAACATTCAGTACTTC.

This clonotype was detected a few times. The chain links TRBV20-1 to TRBJ2-6; possibly TRBD1 for D (5 bases). The V gene lost 6 bases and the J gene lost 0 bases, with 12 bases spanning the gap. Germline values: CDR1 DFQATT, CDR2 SNEGSKA (reference sequence). The CDR3 consists of 15 residues. CDR3 bases: TGCAGTGCCAGCAGTGACAGCTCTGGGGCCAACGTCCTGACTTTC. It codes for CSASSDSSGANVLTF.

This clonotype has just one count. The chain recombines TRBV2 with TRBJ1-5; D is possibly TRBD1 (5 bases). V dropped 8 bases and J dropped 6 bases, with 20 bases sitting between them. The CDR3 runs 15 residues. CDR1 SNHLY and CDR2 FYNNEI come from the germline V gene. The CDR3 reads CASGGQGGGGQPQHF. CDR3 in DNA: TGTGCCAGCGGTGGGCAGGGAGGCGGGGGTCAGCCCCAGCATTTT. The whole variable domain, filled in from reference TRBV2 and TRBJ1-5, reads EPEVTQTPSHQVTQMGQEVILRCVPISNHLYFYWYRQILGQKVEFLVSFYNNEISEKSEIFDDQFSVERPDGSNFTLKIRSTKLEDSAMYFCASGGQGGGGQPQHFGDGTRLSIL.

This chain uses TRBV29-1 with TRBJ2-5; D unresolved. Germline CDR1 SQVTM, CDR2 ANQGSEA. The CDR3 is 13 amino acids. Trimming took off 7 bases at V and 2 bases at J, with 14 bases between the two ends. The CDR3 DNA sequence: TGCAGCGCATCCCTGACGGGTCAAGAGACCCAGTACTTC. Translated: CSASLTGQETQYF.

As regards this clonotype: This may arise from a read error, as a much more abundant clone is one base away. This chain links TRBV28 with TRBJ2-7; 10 bases line up with TRBD1. The ends lost 11 bases at V and 1 base at J; junction bases unmatched: 5. Per the germline V gene, CDR1 is MDHEN and CDR2 is SYDVKM. The CDR3 consists of 13 residues. CDR3 in DNA: TGTGCCCCCGGGACAGGGGCATCCTACGAGCAGTACTTC. This sequence encodes CAPGTGASYEQYF.

As to this clonotype: A read error is likely, as this CDR3 ends without the conserved phenylalanine or tryptophan. The chain uses TRBV4-3 and TRBJ2-2, with D possibly matching TRBD2 (5 bases). This CDR3 spans 14 amino acids. The V end was cut by 2 bases, the J end by 8 bases, with 12 bases between. Germline CDR1 LGHNA, CDR2 YSLEER. The CDR3 coding sequence is TGCGCCAGCAGCCAAAGGAGAGGGTCTGGGGAGCTGTTTTTA. Translating gives CASSQRRGSGELFL.

This clonotype occurred a few times. This chain links TRBV11-2 with TRBJ1-4; 7 bases are a match to TRBD1. The CDR3 runs 15 residues. The V gene end was trimmed by 5 bases and the J gene end by 4 bases; junction bases not matched to a gene: 7. Germline V gene lookup returns CDR1 SGHAT and CDR2 FQNNGV. As DNA, the CDR3 is TGTGCCAGCAGCCGCCCGGACAGGATTAATGAAAAACTGTTTTTT. Its protein product is CASSRPDRINEKLFF.

The J gene is TRBJ2-5, the V gene TRBV7-3, with D tentatively TRBD2 (5 bases). V shed 5 bases and J shed 4 bases, with 17 bases lying between them. This CDR3 is built from 15 residues. Germline CDR1 SGHTA, CDR2 FQGTGA. The CDR3: CASSPDTGETETQYF. CDR3 DNA: TGTGCCAGCAGCCCTGACACCGGGGAGACAGAGACCCAGTACTTC.

The sample holds a few counts of this clonotype. The rearrangement links TRBV5-1 to TRBJ1-1; tentatively, D is TRBD1 (5 bases). Germline CDR1 SGHRS, CDR2 YFSETQ. The V and J ends lost 7 bases and 2 bases respectively, with 15 bases between them. The CDR3 consists of 14 residues. The CDR3 spells CASWDEWENTEAFF. As DNA, the CDR3 is TGCGCCAGCTGGGACGAATGGGAAAACACTGAAGCTTTCTTT.

The chain recombines TRBV20-1 with TRBJ2-7; 8 nucleotides match TRBD1. The CDR3 contains 12 residues. Germline CDR1 is DFQATT and CDR2 is SNEGSKA (reference sequence). J gave up 4 bases and V 4 bases, and 3 bases lay outside the gene matches. Here the CDR3 reads CSAKTGVYEQYF. The CDR3 nucleotides are TGCAGTGCTAAGACAGGGGTGTACGAGCAGTACTTC.

This clonotype was recorded many times. This sequence joins TRBV12-3 or TRBV12-4 and TRBJ1-5, with 8 bases aligning to TRBD1. The CDR3 covers 13 residues. The ends lost 6 bases at V and 7 bases at J; junction bases unmatched: 5. The CDR3 sequence: CASRLTGVQPQHF. CDR3 nucleotide sequence: TGTGCCAGCAGGTTGACAGGGGTCCAGCCCCAGCATTTT.

At least ten counts were recorded for this clonotype. The chain joins TRBV19 to TRBJ1-4, with D perhaps TRBD1 (6 bases). CDR1 and CDR2 from the germline V gene are LNHDA and SQIVND (reference sequence). The V gene lost 0 bases and the J gene lost 2 bases, with 16 bases spanning the gap. CDR3 length equals 18 residues. Here the CDR3 reads CASSIDLGRGATNEKLFF. In DNA form, the CDR3 reads TGTGCCAGTAGTATAGATCTGGGCAGGGGTGCGACTAATGAAAAACTGTTTTTT.

The V and J genes are TRBV29-1 and TRBJ2-5, with TRBD2 matching 16 bases. Germline CDR1 reads SQVTM; CDR2 reads ANQGSEA. V was pared by 8 bases and J by 0 bases, with 9 bases of the junction left unmatched. This CDR3 comprises 17 residues. The CDR3 sequence: CSIPGLAGGMYQETQYF. The DNA of the CDR3 is TGCAGCATCCCGGGACTAGCGGGAGGGATGTACCAAGAGACCCAGTACTTC. Full variable domain (remainder filled in from reference TRBV29-1 and TRBJ2-5): SAVISQKPSRDICQRGTSLTIQCQVDSQVTMMFWYRQQPGQSLTLIATANQGSEATYESGFVIDKFPISRPNLTFSTLTVSNMSPEDSSIYLCSIPGLAGGMYQETQYFGPGTRLLVL.

The chain recombines TRBV10-3 with TRBJ2-7, with 12 bases lining up with TRBD1. There are 17 residues in the CDR3. Looked up from germline, CDR1 is ENHRY and CDR2 is SYGVKD. V gave up 3 bases and J gave up 6 bases; unmatched junction bases: 12. CDR3 nucleotides: TGTGCCATCAGTGACTATAGCGGGACAGGGGGCTCCGTCGAGCAGTACTTC. Its translation: CAISDYSGTGGSVEQYF.

This clonotype was observed once. V is TRBV29-1 and J is TRBJ2-7; TRBD1 matches 10 bases. This CDR3 has 13 residues. Germline trimming cut 7 bases from V and 3 bases from J; bases unmatched to any gene: 6. Germline CDR1 SQVTM, CDR2 ANQGSEA. The CDR3 DNA reads TGCAGCGCCCTCCGGGACAGGGGCTACGAGCAGTACTTC. Protein sequence: CSALRDRGYEQYF.

The V gene is TRBV27, the J gene TRBJ2-5, with TRBD2 matching over 8 bases. J gave up 0 bases and V 5 bases, and 14 bases lay outside the gene matches. CDR3 length: 18 amino acids. From germline, CDR1 is MNHEY and CDR2 SMNVEV (reference sequence). CDR3 sequence: CASSISGTLDMYQETQYF. The CDR3 DNA reads TGTGCCAGCAGTATTAGCGGGACTTTGGACATGTACCAAGAGACCCAGTACTTC.

This clonotype has at least ten counts. The V gene is TRBV12-3 or TRBV12-4, the J gene TRBJ1-6, with 9 bases that match TRBD1. With 0 bases clipped from V and 7 bases from J, the junction kept 7 bases outside the gene matches. This CDR3 comprises 17 residues. The CDR3 region is CASSLALHRGRNSPLHF. CDR3 bases: TGTGCCAGCAGTTTAGCCCTACACAGGGGGCGGAATTCACCCCTCCACTTT.